This entry lists 10 T cell receptor beta chains sequenced from one sample in a study of blood T cell repertoires in COVID-19 (dated by TCRdb to the early 2020s). The library was obtained by the immunoSEQ multiplex PCR assay. In its TCRdb copy, this immuneACCESS table keeps in-frame sequences only and misses some clones. Where compared with another copy, unresolved V genes explain less than half of these, and the others have no known cause. In all, the sample holds approximately 99,000 clones, and around 87% of those were seen once. The leading ten clones occupy 20% of the sample. Sequencing was performed on peripheral blood. The source of these receptors is a human donor in a cohort sampled during active COVID-19.

The genes are TRBV7-9 and TRBJ1-4; no clear D gene. Between the trimmed V and J ends, which lost 4 bases and 8 bases, there was a span of 11 bases. The CDR3 runs to 13 residues. In germline, CDR1 is SEHNR, CDR2 FQNEAQ (reference sequence). As DNA, the CDR3 is TGTGCCAGCAGCTCGCCCGATCGGGAAAAACTGTTTTTT. Its translation is CASSSPDREKLFF.

The sample holds one count of this clone. The chain has TRBV28 and TRBJ2-3, with 9 positions matching TRBD2. This CDR3 comprises 14 residues. The V gene's germline CDR1 is MDHEN and CDR2 SYDVKM. The J segment lost 3 bases and the V segment lost 5 bases, leaving 3 bases of the junction unmatched. DNA of the CDR3: TGTGCCAGCAGTAGTAGCGGGAGAACAGATACGCAGTATTTT. Its translation is CASSSSGRTDTQYF.

This sequence joins TRBV28 and TRBJ2-3, with 7 nucleotides matching TRBD2. V lost 7 bases and J lost 3; bases outside the gene matches: 7. The CDR3 has 14 amino acids. Germline V gene sequence: CDR1 MDHEN, CDR2 SYDVKM. CDR3 bases: TGTGCCAGCATCAGACGGGGGGTAACAGATACGCAGTATTTT. Protein sequence: CASIRRGVTDTQYF.

This chain links TRBV15 with TRBJ2-2; tentatively, D is TRBD2 (5 bases). The V gene's germline CDR1 is LNHNV and CDR2 YYDKDF (reference sequence). The CDR3 is 13 residues long. V lost 5 bases to trimming and J lost 7 bases, with 11 bases between them. For the CDR3, the DNA is TGTGCCACCAGCGCCGGGATTCGCGGGGAGCTGTTTTTT. It translates to CATSAGIRGELFF.

The gene calls are TRBV6-2 or TRBV6-3 and TRBJ2-7; 7 nucleotides agree with TRBD2. The CDR3 is 15 residues long. Germline assignment: CDR1 MNHEY and CDR2 SVGEGT. Germline trimming cut 0 bases from V and 1 base from J; bases unmatched to any gene: 3. CDR3 DNA sequence: TGTGCCAGCAGTTACTCGTCTAGCGGTTCCTACGAGCAGTACTTC. Protein sequence: CASSYSSSGSYEQYF.

The chain has TRBV7-2 and TRBJ2-7, with 8 positions matching TRBD2. This CDR3 has 12 amino acids. With 7 bases clipped from V and 4 bases from J, the junction kept 3 bases outside the gene matches. Germline CDR1 reads SGHTA; CDR2 reads FQGNSA. The CDR3 sequence is CASKRESYEQYF. The CDR3 DNA follows: TGTGCCAGCAAGCGGGAGTCTTACGAGCAGTACTTC.

The chain uses TRBV5-4 and TRBJ1-1; D is perhaps TRBD1 (6 bases). Trimming took 0 bases from V and 4 from J, leaving 10 bases between them. Looked up from germline, CDR1 is SGHNT and CDR2 is YYREEE (reference sequence). This CDR3 spans 14 amino acids. CDR3 residues: CASSLGEGGTEAFF. CDR3 sequence (DNA): TGTGCCAGCAGCTTGGGAGAAGGGGGCACTGAAGCTTTCTTT.

The chain employs TRBV10-3 and TRBJ2-3; 8 nucleotides align to TRBD2. CDR1 is ENHRY, CDR2 SYGVKD, per germline. The junction had 7 bases not matched to a gene; V was cut back by 4 bases and J by 4 bases. The CDR3 runs 15 residues. The CDR3 bases are TGTGCCATCAGTGGGGCGAGCGGGAGCGCAGATACGCAGTATTTT. It specifies CAISGASGSADTQYF.

In its sample, this clone was seen once. This rearrangement joins TRBV19 to TRBJ1-5, with a tentative D call TRBD1 (6 bases). Between the trimmed V and J ends, which lost 9 bases and 0 bases, there was a span of 21 bases. The CDR3 totals 17 residues. Germline V gene data show CDR1 as LNHDA and CDR2 as SQIVND (reference sequence). The CDR3, as DNA: TGTGCCAGCAAGCGGGGGCAGGGGAGAGATAGCAATCAGCCCCAGCATTTT. It codes for CASKRGQGRDSNQPQHF.

The chain couples TRBV15 to TRBJ2-5; 7 nucleotides agree with TRBD1. In germline, CDR1 is LNHNV, CDR2 YYDKDF (reference sequence). The CDR3 sequence is 16 residues long. The J segment lost 2 bases and the V segment lost 2 bases, leaving 8 bases of the junction unmatched. The CDR3 sequence is CATSRTPLGQQETQYF. In DNA form, the CDR3 reads TGTGCCACCAGCAGAACCCCCCTGGGACAGCAAGAGACCCAGTACTTC.